This T cell receptor beta chain was observed in a study of control samples from healthy donors and cancer patients. Assay used: immunoSEQ multiplex PCR; TCRdb lists only in-frame clones, some missing. This sample has fewer than 150,000 clones; around 90% occur once, and the top ten carry approximately 8.6%. V was pared by 5 bases and J by 2 bases, with 19 bases between. CDR1 and CDR2 from the germline V gene are SGHAT and FQNNGV. CDR3 length: 17 amino acids. This clonotype originated in a man between 18 and 29 years old in good health. The genes are TRBV11-2 and TRBJ2-1, with D perhaps TRBD1 or TRBD2 (5 bases each). Sequenced: blood. The CDR3 region is CASSRGYRTSTYNEQFF. The CDR3 DNA follows: TGTGCCAGCAGCCGAGGTTACAGGACTTCTACCTACAATGAGCAGTTCTTC.